Listed here are 5 T cell receptor beta chains from one sample, sequenced in a study of identical twins. TCRdb reprocessed the 5' RACE reads with MiXCR, giving one entry per CDR3 protein. The sample consists of about 1.7 million distinct CDR3 sequences, about 31% of them appearing once. Sequenced material: cord blood. These receptors originate from a newborn girl in good health.

The CDR3 protein is CASSWGDRERSPLHF. The CDR3 bases are TGTGCCAGCAGCTGGGGGGACAGGGAACGGTCACCCCTCCACTTT. The chain uses TRBV25-1 and TRBJ1-6; 9 nucleotides line up with TRBD1. Germline CDR1 MGHDK, CDR2 SYGVNS. The CDR3 loop spans 15 amino acids. The V and J ends lost 6 bases and 10 bases, in that order; junction bases with no gene match: 10.

V is TRBV27 and J is TRBJ1-2; the match to TRBD1 covers 10 bases. The J segment lost 4 bases and the V segment lost 2 bases, leaving 10 bases of the junction unmatched. The CDR3 contains 17 residues. Looked up from germline, CDR1 is MNHEY and CDR2 is SMNVEV (reference sequence). Here the CDR3 reads CASSLGGTTGGVYGYTF. As DNA, the CDR3 is TGTGCCAGCAGTTTAGGTGGTACGACAGGGGGCGTCTATGGCTACACCTTC.

V is TRBV20-1 and J is TRBJ2-1; D gene unclear. CDR3 length: 19 residues. The germline V and J ends were trimmed by 6 bases and 8 bases, with 35 bases remaining between them. Germline lookup yields CDR1 DFQATT and CDR2 SNEGSKA (reference sequence). CDR3 DNA sequence: TGCAGTGCGACCACACGGGCCCGAGATGCTTTAGGCTACGTCGATGAGCAGTTCTTC. Its translation is CSATTRARDALGYVDEQFF.

The chain employs TRBV2 and TRBJ1-1, with D unresolved. Germline loops: CDR1 SNHLY, CDR2 FYNNEI. Trimming took off 4 bases at V and 3 bases at J, with 12 bases between the two ends. This CDR3 spans 14 amino acids. For the CDR3, the DNA is TGTGCCAGCAGTGTTGAAAGCGCCTACACTGAAGCTTTCTTT. This gives the protein CASSVESAYTEAFF.

V gene TRBV20-1 combines with J gene TRBJ2-1; the D gene is possibly TRBD1 (5 bases). Germline CDR1 is DFQATT and CDR2 is SNEGSKA (reference sequence). V lost 2 bases, J lost 0 bases, and 11 bases lay in between. CDR3 length: 15 amino acids. The CDR3 coding sequence is TGCAGTGCTAGATATGCAGGGTTCTCCTACAATGAGCAGTTCTTC. Translated, it gives CSARYAGFSYNEQFF.